The 21 T cell receptor beta chains in this list originate from one sample, sequenced in a study of T cells in Graves' hyperthyroidism and ophthalmopathy. The investigators amplified TCR beta CDR3 regions from RNA transcripts. The TCR CDR3 first-round RT-PCR relied on the HTBI primer set. One entry per CDR3 protein results from TCRdb running MiXCR on the multiplex PCR reads. This table holds around 99,000 distinct CDR3 sequences, approximately 16% found once. Material for sequencing was blood. The receptors derive from a woman aged 45-65 years with Graves' hyperthyroidism.

This chain connects TRBV12-3 or TRBV12-4 to TRBJ1-1; maybe TRBD1 (6 bases). The CDR3 length is 11 residues. Trimming took 3 bases from V and 9 from J, leaving 8 bases between them. In DNA, the CDR3 is TGTGCCAGCAGTTTCGGGGGGCAAGCTTTCTTT. Its translation is CASSFGGQAFF.

Ten or more counts support this clonotype. V gene TRBV28 combines with J gene TRBJ2-1; either TRBD1 or TRBD2 may supply D (5 bases each). Germline V lookup: CDR1 MDHEN, CDR2 SYDVKM. Trimming took off 6 bases at V and 6 bases at J, with 18 bases between the two ends. This CDR3 region has 15 residues. The CDR3 loop reads CASRLTVSVFNEQFF. DNA for the CDR3: TGTGCCAGCAGACTGACAGTTAGCGTTTTCAATGAGCAGTTCTTC.

This clonotype has at least ten counts. The chain has TRBV12-3 or TRBV12-4 and TRBJ1-2, with no clear D. The CDR3 runs to 14 residues. V was shortened by 5 bases and J by 10 bases, with 20 bases between the two germline ends. The CDR3, as DNA: TGTGCCAGCAGTCCTGAACTGATCCTTTATAACTACACCTTC. Amino acids: CASSPELILYNYTF.

This clonotype was recorded many times. This chain uses TRBV6-5 with TRBJ2-3; TRBD1 agrees at 7 bases. The CDR3 has 19 residues. Germline V lookup: CDR1 MNHEY, CDR2 SVGAGI. V shed 2 bases and J 2 bases; nucleotides not matched to a gene: 16. This chain's CDR3 is CASSYRRRQGITTTDTQYF. The CDR3 coding sequence is TGTGCCAGCAGTTACCGACGAAGACAGGGAATAACGACCACAGATACGCAGTATTTT.

This clonotype was counted ten times or more. This chain uses TRBV28 with TRBJ2-7; the match to TRBD2 covers 10 bases. The CDR3 is made up of 15 amino acids. CDR1 is MDHEN, CDR2 SYDVKM, per germline. Trimming took 10 bases from V and 3 from J; bases not matched to a gene: 12. The chain's CDR3 is CAITGARTSGYEQYF. DNA for the CDR3: TGTGCCATCACAGGGGCGAGGACTAGCGGCTACGAGCAGTACTTC.

This sequence joins TRBV9 and TRBJ2-1; D might be TRBD2 (5 bases). From germline, CDR1 is SGDLS and CDR2 YYNGEE. V lost 3 bases to trimming and J lost 1 base, with 14 bases between them. CDR3 size: 16 residues. This CDR3 reads CASSGPTDSSYNEQFF. The CDR3 DNA sequence: TGTGCCAGCAGCGGCCCGACGGACTCATCCTACAATGAGCAGTTCTTC.

This clonotype was counted ten times or more. The CDR3 loop reads CASSLSQAYTDTQYF. The CDR3 coding sequence is TGTGCCAGCAGTTTGAGCCAGGCTTACACAGATACGCAGTATTTT. The chain has TRBV12-3 or TRBV12-4 and TRBJ2-3, with no clear D. The length of the CDR3 is 15 residues. The germline V and J ends were trimmed by 3 bases and 2 bases, with 12 bases remaining between them.

This clonotype was observed at least ten times. The CDR3 sequence: CSVELPSSGTNTGELFF. The CDR3 nucleotides read TGCAGCGTTGAACTTCCAAGTAGCGGGACGAACACCGGGGAGCTGTTTTTT. This chain joins TRBV29-1 and TRBJ2-2; TRBD2 agrees at 8 bases. Looked up from germline, CDR1 is SQVTM and CDR2 is ANQGSEA. The CDR3 covers 17 residues. With 2 bases clipped from V and 0 bases from J, the junction kept 8 bases outside the gene matches.

In this sample, this clonotype turned up a few times. This chain links TRBV14 with TRBJ2-1; D remains ambiguous. Per the germline V gene, CDR1 is SGHDN and CDR2 is FVKESK. The germline V and J ends were trimmed by 1 base and 0 bases, with 16 bases remaining between them. This CDR3 is built from 18 residues. CDR3 bases: TGTGCCAGCAGCCAAGTCTCTAAGCTCTCGAGCTCCTACAATGAGCAGTTCTTC. This codes for CASSQVSKLSSSYNEQFF. Filled out from reference TRBV14 and TRBJ2-1, the complete variable domain reads EAGVTQFPSHSVIEKGQTVTLRCDPISGHDNLYWYRRVMGKEIKFLLHFVKESKQDESGMPNNRFLAERTGGTYSTLKVQPAELEDSGVYFCASSQVSKLSSSYNEQFFGPGTRLTVL.

V usage is TRBV7-2 and J usage is TRBJ1-5; D unclear. There are 13 residues in the CDR3. Per germline, CDR1 SGHTA and CDR2 FQGNSA. The V and J ends lost 0 bases and 7 bases respectively, with 7 bases between them. This CDR3 is CASSLANGQPQHF. In DNA, the CDR3 is TGTGCCAGCAGCTTAGCTAACGGGCAGCCCCAGCATTTT. The full variable domain, its missing parts supplied by reference TRBV7-2 and TRBJ1-5, is GAGVSQSPSNKVTEKGKDVELRCDPISGHTALYWYRQSLGQGLEFLIYFQGNSAPDKSGLPSDRFSAERTGGSVSTLTIQRTQQEDSAVYLCASSLANGQPQHFGDGTRLSIL.

This clonotype was observed at least ten times. The chain couples TRBV10-3 to TRBJ1-2; TRBD1 matches 7 bases. After removal of 3 bases from V and 2 bases from J, the junction contained 3 bases not matched to a gene. CDR1 is ENHRY, CDR2 SYGVKD, per germline. This CDR3 has 14 residues. CDR3 residues: CAISDPTGNYGYTF. Here the CDR3 DNA reads TGTGCCATCAGTGACCCGACAGGGAACTATGGCTACACCTTC.

This clonotype has just a few counts. V and J are TRBV5-1 and TRBJ2-5; D is uncertain. The CDR3 runs 14 residues. CDR1 and CDR2 (germline): SGHRS, YFSETQ. Trimming took 0 bases from V and 9 from J, leaving 15 bases between them. CDR3 sequence: CASSLEAPARAQYF. Here the CDR3 DNA reads TGCGCCAGCAGCTTGGAAGCGCCAGCGAGAGCCCAGTACTTC.

In this sample, this clonotype turned up many times. The J gene is TRBJ2-1, the V gene TRBV20-1; TRBD2 matches 11 bases. Per the germline V gene, CDR1 is DFQATT and CDR2 is SNEGSKA (reference sequence). With V trimmed by 6 bases and J by 7 bases, 2 bases remained unmatched. The CDR3 is made up of 12 amino acids. The CDR3 here is CSAGTSGNEQFF. The CDR3 DNA reads as TGCAGTGCCGGGACTAGCGGTAATGAGCAGTTCTTC.

This clonotype was detected many times. V is TRBV6-1 and J is TRBJ1-2; D gene ambiguous. Trimming cost V 0 bases and J 2 bases, with 1 base left between them. This CDR3 region has 12 residues. Germline V gives CDR1 MNHNS, CDR2 SASEGT. This chain's CDR3 is CASSEANYGYTF. DNA of the CDR3: TGTGCCAGCAGTGAAGCGAACTATGGCTACACCTTC.

The sample holds many counts of this clonotype. V and J are TRBV5-6 and TRBJ1-2, with 10 bases aligning to TRBD1. CDR3 size: 14 residues. Per the germline V gene, CDR1 is SGHDT and CDR2 is YYEEEE. J lost 2 bases, V lost 5 bases, and 3 bases had no gene match. CDR3 loop: CASRDRGHNYGYTF. As DNA, the CDR3 is TGTGCCAGCAGAGACAGGGGGCACAACTATGGCTACACCTTC. The full variable domain, completed using reference TRBV5-6 and TRBJ1-2, is DAGVTQSPTHLIKTRGQQVTLRCSPKSGHDTVSWYQQALGQGPQFIFQYYEEEERQRGNFPDRFSGHQFPNYSSELNVNALLLGDSALYLCASRDRGHNYGYTFGSGTRLTVV.

This clonotype came up many times. This chain uses TRBV11-2 with TRBJ1-2; 7 bases line up with TRBD1. CDR3 length: 14 amino acids. V lost 5 bases, J lost 4 bases, and 7 bases stayed unmatched. Germline lookup yields CDR1 SGHAT and CDR2 FQNNGV. The CDR3: CASSQRQGSYGYTF. CDR3 nucleotides: TGTGCCAGCAGCCAAAGACAGGGAAGCTATGGCTACACCTTC.

Ten or more counts support this clonotype. The chain employs TRBV20-1 and TRBJ1-5; tentatively, D is TRBD1 (5 bases). The germline V and J ends were trimmed by 6 bases and 1 base, with 19 bases remaining between them. The CDR3 extends over 16 amino acids. The germline gives CDR1 DFQATT, CDR2 SNEGSKA (reference sequence). The chain's CDR3 is CSAPRGRAVSNQPQHF. The CDR3 bases are TGCAGTGCCCCTCGTGGCAGGGCCGTCAGCAATCAGCCCCAGCATTTT.

At least ten counts were recorded for this clonotype. The chain joins TRBV20-1 to TRBJ1-5; D remains ambiguous. CDR3 size: 14 residues. Germline-derived CDR1 and CDR2 are DFQATT and SNEGSKA (reference sequence). Trimming removed 0 bases from V and 3 bases from J, with 9 bases in between. The CDR3 protein is CSARETGANQPQHF. The DNA for the CDR3 is TGCAGTGCTAGAGAGACGGGCGCCAATCAGCCCCAGCATTTT.

This clonotype appeared many times. V usage is TRBV3-1 and J usage is TRBJ2-3; TRBD2 agrees at 9 bases. This CDR3 is 15 amino acids long. Losses at the gene ends were 4 bases for V and 2 bases for J; bases not matched to a gene: 4. Germline CDR1 LGHDT, CDR2 YNNKEL (reference sequence). CDR3 sequence: CASSPTSGFTDTQYF. Written as DNA, the CDR3 is TGTGCCAGCAGCCCGACTAGCGGATTCACAGATACGCAGTATTTT.

This clonotype came up many times. V is TRBV6-1 and J is TRBJ2-1; weak D call: TRBD2 (5 bases). Trimming removed 5 bases at V and 8 bases at J, with 16 bases between. CDR3 length equals 14 residues. Germline V gene data show CDR1 as MNHNS and CDR2 as SASEGT. The CDR3: CASSSSTIVDEQFF. CDR3 in DNA: TGTGCCAGCAGTTCGTCGACTATAGTCGATGAGCAGTTCTTC.

The chain combines TRBV29-1 with TRBJ1-1, with 9 bases fitting TRBD1. Germline V gene lookup returns CDR1 SQVTM and CDR2 ANQGSEA. After removal of 4 bases from V and 4 bases from J, the junction contained 4 bases not matched to a gene. The CDR3 covers 13 residues. The CDR3 loop reads CSVGRQGGTEAFF. Here the CDR3 DNA reads TGCAGCGTTGGCCGACAGGGGGGCACTGAAGCTTTCTTT.